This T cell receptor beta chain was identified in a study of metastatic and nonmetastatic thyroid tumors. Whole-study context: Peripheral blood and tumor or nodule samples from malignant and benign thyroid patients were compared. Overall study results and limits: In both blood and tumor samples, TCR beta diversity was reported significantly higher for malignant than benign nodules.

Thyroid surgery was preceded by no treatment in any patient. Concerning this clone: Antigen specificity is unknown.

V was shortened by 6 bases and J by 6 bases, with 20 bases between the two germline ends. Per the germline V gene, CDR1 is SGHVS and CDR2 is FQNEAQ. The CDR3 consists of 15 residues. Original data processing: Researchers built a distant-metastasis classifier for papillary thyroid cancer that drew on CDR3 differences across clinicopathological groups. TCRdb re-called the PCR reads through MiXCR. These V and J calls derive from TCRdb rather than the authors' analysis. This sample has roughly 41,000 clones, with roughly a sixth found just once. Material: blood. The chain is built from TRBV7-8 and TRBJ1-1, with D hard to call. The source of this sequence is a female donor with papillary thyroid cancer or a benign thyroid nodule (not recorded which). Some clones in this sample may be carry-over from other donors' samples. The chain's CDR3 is CASRYDMSVGSEAFF. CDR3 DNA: TGTGCCAGCAGATACGACATGAGTGTGGGCTCTGAAGCTTTCTTT. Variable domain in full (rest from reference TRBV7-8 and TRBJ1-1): GAGVSQSPRYKVAKRGQDVALRCDPISGHVSLFWYQQALGQGPEFLTYFQNEAQLDKSGLPSDRFFAERPEGSVSTLKIQRTQQEDSAVYLCASRYDMSVGSEAFFGQGTRLTVV.